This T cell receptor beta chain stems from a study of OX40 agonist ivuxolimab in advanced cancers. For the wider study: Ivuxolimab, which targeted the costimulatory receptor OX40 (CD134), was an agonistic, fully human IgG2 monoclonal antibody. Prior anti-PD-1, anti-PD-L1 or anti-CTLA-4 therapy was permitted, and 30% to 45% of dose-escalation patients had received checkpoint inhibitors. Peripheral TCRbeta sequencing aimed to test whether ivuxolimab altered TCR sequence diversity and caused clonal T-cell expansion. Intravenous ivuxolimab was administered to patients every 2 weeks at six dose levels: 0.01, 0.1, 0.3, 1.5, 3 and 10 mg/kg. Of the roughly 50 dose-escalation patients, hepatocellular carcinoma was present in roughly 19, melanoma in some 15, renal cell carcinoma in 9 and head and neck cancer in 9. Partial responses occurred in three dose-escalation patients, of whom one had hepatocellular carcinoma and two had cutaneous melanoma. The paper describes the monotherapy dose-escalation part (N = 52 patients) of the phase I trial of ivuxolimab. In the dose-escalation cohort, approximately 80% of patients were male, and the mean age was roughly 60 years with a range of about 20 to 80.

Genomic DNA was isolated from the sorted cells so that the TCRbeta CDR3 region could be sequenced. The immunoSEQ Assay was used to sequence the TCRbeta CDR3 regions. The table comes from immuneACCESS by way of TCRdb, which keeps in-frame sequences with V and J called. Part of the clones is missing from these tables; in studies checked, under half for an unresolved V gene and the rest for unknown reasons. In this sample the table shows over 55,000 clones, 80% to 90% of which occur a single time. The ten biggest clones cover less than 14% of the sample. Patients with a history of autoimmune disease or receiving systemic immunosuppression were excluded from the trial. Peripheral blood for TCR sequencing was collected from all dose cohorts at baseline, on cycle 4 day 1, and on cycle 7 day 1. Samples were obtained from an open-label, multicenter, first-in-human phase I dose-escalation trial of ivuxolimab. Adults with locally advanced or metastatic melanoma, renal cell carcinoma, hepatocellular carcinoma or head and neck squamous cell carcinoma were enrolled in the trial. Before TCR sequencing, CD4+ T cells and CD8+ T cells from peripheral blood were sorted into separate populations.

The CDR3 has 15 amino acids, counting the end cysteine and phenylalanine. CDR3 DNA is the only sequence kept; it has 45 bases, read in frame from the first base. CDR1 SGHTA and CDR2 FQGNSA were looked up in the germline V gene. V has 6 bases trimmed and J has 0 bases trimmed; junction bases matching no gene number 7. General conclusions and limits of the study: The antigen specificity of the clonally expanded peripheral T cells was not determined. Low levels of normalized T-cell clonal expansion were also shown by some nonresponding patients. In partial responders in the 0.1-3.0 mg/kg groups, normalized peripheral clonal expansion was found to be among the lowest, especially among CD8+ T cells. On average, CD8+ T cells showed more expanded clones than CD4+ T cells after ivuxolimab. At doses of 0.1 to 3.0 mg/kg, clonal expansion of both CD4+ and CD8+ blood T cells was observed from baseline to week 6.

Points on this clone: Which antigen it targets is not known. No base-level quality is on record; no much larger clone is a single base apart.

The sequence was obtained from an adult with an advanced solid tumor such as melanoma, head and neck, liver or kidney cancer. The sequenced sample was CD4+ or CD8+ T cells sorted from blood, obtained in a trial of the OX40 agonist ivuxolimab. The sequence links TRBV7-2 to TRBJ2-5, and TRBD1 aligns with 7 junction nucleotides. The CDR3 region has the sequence CASRVTGVNQETQYF. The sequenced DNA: TGTGCCAGCAGAGTTACAGGGGTCAACCAAGAGACCCAGTACTTC.